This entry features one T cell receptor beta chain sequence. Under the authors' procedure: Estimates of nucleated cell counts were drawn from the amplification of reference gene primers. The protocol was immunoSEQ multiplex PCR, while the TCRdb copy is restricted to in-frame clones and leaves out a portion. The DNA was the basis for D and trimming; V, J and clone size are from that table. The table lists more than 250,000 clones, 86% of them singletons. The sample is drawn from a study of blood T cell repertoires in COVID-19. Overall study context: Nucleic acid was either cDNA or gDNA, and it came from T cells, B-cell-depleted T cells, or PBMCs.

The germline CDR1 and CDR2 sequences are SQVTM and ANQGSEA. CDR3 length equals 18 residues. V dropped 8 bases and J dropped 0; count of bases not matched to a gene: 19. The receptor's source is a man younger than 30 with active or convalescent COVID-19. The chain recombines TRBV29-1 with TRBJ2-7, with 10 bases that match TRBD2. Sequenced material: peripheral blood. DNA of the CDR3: TGCAGCTTCGCCCAGACAGGGAACGGACTAGCGGACTCCTACGAGCAGTACTTC. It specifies CSFAQTGNGLADSYEQYF.